This T cell receptor beta chain was profiled in a study of follicular helper T cells after annual influenza vaccination. Using immunoSEQ multiplex PCR, the repertoire was profiled, and TCRdb retains in-frame clones only, with some absent. The sample has 6,500 to 8,000 clones; roughly 88% are singletons. Details on this clone: Its antigen is currently unknown.

Documented time point: 2015-2016 season, 7 days after influenza vaccination. Adults received seasonal inactivated influenza vaccine, with sorted blood CD4 subsets sequenced before and after. Vaccine contraindications, substance abuse, HIV/AIDS, active malignancy and active illness excluded donors. The CDR3 length is 13 residues. Trimming stripped 7 bases from V and 1 base from J, with 8 bases between. Germline CDR1 reads MNHEY; CDR2 reads SMNVEV (reference sequence). The study, taken as a whole, reports: Day 7 ICOS+CD38+ clones later appeared mostly in ICOS-CD38- cTfh. Yearly vaccinations repeatedly recalled conserved clonotypes in ICOS+CD38+ cTfh.

V and J are TRBV27 and TRBJ1-5; D is perhaps TRBD1 (6 bases). The receptor was isolated from an adult who received the influenza vaccine. This sample comprised CXCR5+ CD38- circulating T follicular helper cells from blood, obtained 7 days after influenza vaccination. The subset was: circulating Tfh, non-naive CD4+CXCR5+PD-1+ (ICOS+CD38+ or ICOS-CD38-). The CDR3 DNA reads TGTGCCAGCAAAAGGGGGAGCAATCAGCCCCAGCATTTT. Translation gives CASKRGSNQPQHF.